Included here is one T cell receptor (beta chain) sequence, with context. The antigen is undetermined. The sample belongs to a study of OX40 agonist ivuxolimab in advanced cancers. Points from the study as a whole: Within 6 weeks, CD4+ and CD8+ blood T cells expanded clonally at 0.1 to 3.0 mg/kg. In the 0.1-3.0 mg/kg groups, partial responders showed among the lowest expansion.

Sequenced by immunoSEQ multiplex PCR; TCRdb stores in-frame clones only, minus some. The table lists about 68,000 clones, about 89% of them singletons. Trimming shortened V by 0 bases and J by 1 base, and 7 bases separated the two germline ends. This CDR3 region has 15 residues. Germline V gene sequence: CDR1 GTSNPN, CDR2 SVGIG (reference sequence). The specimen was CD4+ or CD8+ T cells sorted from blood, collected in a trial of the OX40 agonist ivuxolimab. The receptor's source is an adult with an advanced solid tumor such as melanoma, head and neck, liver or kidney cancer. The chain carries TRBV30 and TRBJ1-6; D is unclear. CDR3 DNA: TGTGCCTGGAGTGTAGTGGGTTCCTATAATTCACCCCTCCACTTT. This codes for CAWSVVGSYNSPLHF.